This is a list of T cell receptor beta chains from one sample in a study of metastatic and nonmetastatic thyroid tumors. TCRdb re-clonotyped the PCR reads through MiXCR. The repertoire holds 4,000 to 5,000 clones, with over 25% as singletons. The sample was adjacent normal tissue. These receptors all stem from a female donor with papillary thyroid cancer or a benign thyroid nodule (not recorded which). Some clones in this sample may be carry-over from other donors' samples. Both conserved end residues are part of each CDR3. The order of the fields is J gene, V gene, D gene, CDR3 protein. D genes are given only for firm matches.

>TRBJ2-7|TRBV2|TRBD1
CASSEGGTGLETYEQYF
>TRBJ1-5|TRBV11-1|-
CASSAQGKLYSNQPQHF
>TRBJ2-3|TRBV5-4|TRBD2
CASSPPGLALDTQYF
>TRBJ2-1|TRBV4-2|TRBD1
CASSQPGQGFSNEQFF
>TRBJ1-1|TRBV3-1|-
CASSPRRGLGGETHYF
>TRBJ2-1|TRBV6-1|TRBD2
CASSVTSGGVGYNEQFF
>TRBJ1-3|TRBV20-1|-
CSARDPRDGGNTIYF
>TRBJ1-5|TRBV28|TRBD1
CATKQGDFNQPQHF
>TRBJ1-6|TRBV28|-
CASRTLFNIARRGPYNSPLHF
>TRBJ2-1|TRBV28|TRBD2
CASTRGDLAGSYNEQFF